Sequencing of this TCR beta chain was carried out in a study of blood T cell repertoires in COVID-19. Study-level information: Nucleic acid was either cDNA or gDNA, and it came from T cells, B-cell-depleted T cells, or PBMCs.

Original processing notes: Nucleated cell counts were estimated from reference gene primer amplification. Clones were read by immunoSEQ multiplex PCR, and TCRdb kept only the in-frame ones, dropping some. From that table come the V and J calls and clone size; the DNA was used to work out D and trimming. The data show about 200,000 clones, nearly 90% seen once. The germline V gene encodes CDR1 MNHEY and CDR2 SVGAGI. V dropped 7 bases and J dropped 5; count of bases not matched to a gene: 6. CDR3 length: 13 amino acids. Sequences were obtained from peripheral blood. The clonotype originates from a man aged 45-65 years with COVID-19, enrolled during active disease. The rearrangement links TRBV6-5 to TRBJ1-1; 8 nucleotides line up with TRBD1. CDR3 residues: CASTRQGYTEAFF. CDR3 nucleotide sequence: TGTGCCAGCACCCGACAGGGGTATACTGAAGCTTTCTTT.